The 14 T cell receptor beta chains below come from one sample, sequenced in a study of blood T cell repertoires in COVID-19. Here immunoSEQ multiplex PCR was the method, and the copy in TCRdb shows in-frame clones only, minus some. The data show more than 300,000 clones, with about nine tenths seen just once and more than 5.5% held by the top ten. Sample: peripheral blood. The receptors here all came from a woman aged 70 to 79 with COVID-19, enrolled during active disease.

The chain combines TRBV5-1 with TRBJ1-1, with 7 bases identical to TRBD1. The CDR3 extends over 17 amino acids. V was clipped by 5 bases and J by 1 base; unmatched bases: 14. CDR1 and CDR2 from the germline V gene are SGHRS and YFSETQ. The CDR3 coding sequence is TGCGCCAGCAGTTCGTCAGGGGGGTTCATGAAGAACACTGAAGCTTTCTTT. This encodes CASSSSGGFMKNTEAFF. Full variable domain (missing parts from reference TRBV5-1 and TRBJ1-1): KAGVTQTPRYLIKTRGQQVTLSCSPISGHRSVSWYQQTPGQGLQFLFEYFSETQRNKGNFPGRFSGRQFSNSRSEMNVSTLELGDSALYLCASSSSGGFMKNTEAFFGQGTRLTVV.

V usage is TRBV10-2 and J usage is TRBJ1-2, with 7 bases that match TRBD1. Trimming at V came to 4 bases and at J to 7 bases, leaving 9 bases not matched to a gene. The CDR3 is 14 residues long. Germline-derived CDR1 and CDR2 are WSHSY and SAAADI. The CDR3 nucleotides read TGCGCCAGCAGTGGGGACAGCTTCGTGGGTGGCTACACCTTC. This sequence encodes CASSGDSFVGGYTF.

This clone was seen only once. The chain links TRBV24-1 to TRBJ2-5, with 9 positions matching TRBD1. This CDR3 is built from 15 residues. Germline CDR1 is KGHDR and CDR2 is SFDVKD. J gave up 5 bases and V 3 bases, and 6 bases lay outside the gene matches. The CDR3 DNA sequence: TGTGCCACCAGTGATCCACAGGGGGCGCGGGAGACCCAGTACTTC. This gives the protein CATSDPQGARETQYF.

The chain links TRBV30 to TRBJ2-1, with 7 bases aligning to TRBD2. From germline, CDR1 is GTSNPN and CDR2 SVGIG (reference sequence). This CDR3 is 12 amino acids long. The J segment lost 8 bases and the V segment lost 5 bases, leaving 6 bases of the junction unmatched. This CDR3 reads CAWGGRGYEQFF. The CDR3 DNA reads as TGTGCCTGGGGGGGGAGGGGATATGAGCAGTTCTTC. The full variable domain, with the rest looked up from reference TRBV30 and TRBJ2-1, is SQTIHQWPATLVQPVGSPLSLECTVEGTSNPNLYWYRQAAGRGLQLLFYSVGIGQISSEVPQNLSASRPQDRQFILSSKKLLLSDSGFYLCAWGGRGYEQFFGPGTRLTVL.

The chain is built from TRBV18 and TRBJ2-2; no clear D. Germline assignment: CDR1 KGHSH and CDR2 LQKENI. V lost 0 bases to trimming and J lost 4 bases, with 9 bases between them. The CDR3 length is 15 residues. The CDR3 coding sequence is TGTGCCAGCTCACCACCGAACAGAGCCACCGGGGAGCTGTTTTTT. Translation gives CASSPPNRATGELFF.

The J gene is TRBJ1-1, the V gene TRBV21-1; TRBD1 is the table's D call, not checked against the DNA. TRBV21-1 is a documented pseudogene. The CDR3 contains 15 residues. CDR3 DNA: TGTGCCAGGTGGAACAGGGTCCCTGGGAACACTGAAGCTTTCTTT. Translating it yields CARWNRVPGNTEAFF.

As concerns this clone: An end of the junction differs from the germline gene, which may be a read error. The rearrangement uses TRBV4-1 and TRBJ2-1; the match to TRBD2 covers 15 bases. In germline, CDR1 is MGHRA, CDR2 YSYEKL. The CDR3 runs to 16 residues. CDR3 in amino acids: CASSQGTSGGKWVTVF. CDR3 nucleotides: TGCGCCAGCAGCCAGGGGACTAGCGGGGGGAAATGGGTAACGGTCTTC.

V and J are TRBV19 and TRBJ2-5, with 8 bases that match TRBD1. Trimming took 3 bases from V and 5 from J; bases not matched to a gene: 5. Germline CDR1 is LNHDA and CDR2 is SQIVND (reference sequence). CDR3 length: 14 residues. CDR3 nucleotide sequence: TGTGCCAGTAGTATTACCCAGGGGGCTGAGACCCAGTACTTC. This gives the protein CASSITQGAETQYF.

The V call is TRBV4-3, the J call TRBJ2-7; TRBD1 aligns across 8 bases. Germline V gives CDR1 LGHNA, CDR2 YSLEER. With V trimmed by 3 bases and J by 4 bases, 8 bases remained unmatched. The CDR3 runs 15 residues. The CDR3 sequence is CASSQQGAGSYEQYF. CDR3 DNA: TGCGCCAGCAGCCAGCAGGGGGCTGGATCGTACGAGCAGTACTTC.

The V gene is TRBV30, the J gene TRBJ2-7; the match to TRBD1 covers 7 bases. J lost 2 bases, V lost 2 bases, and 3 bases had no gene match. The CDR3 is 13 residues long. Looked up from germline, CDR1 is GTSNPN and CDR2 is SVGIG (reference sequence). The CDR3 coding sequence is TGTGCCTGGAGTTCGGGACAGCCCTACGAGCAGTACTTC. Amino acids: CAWSSGQPYEQYF. Full variable domain (remainder filled in from reference TRBV30 and TRBJ2-7): SQTIHQWPATLVQPVGSPLSLECTVEGTSNPNLYWYRQAAGRGLQLLFYSVGIGQISSEVPQNLSASRPQDRQFILSSKKLLLSDSGFYLCAWSSGQPYEQYFGPGTRLTVT.

This clone was detected only once. This chain uses TRBV7-2 with TRBJ2-5; 11 bases line up with TRBD2. The germline gives CDR1 SGHTA, CDR2 FQGNSA. V shed 2 bases, J shed 5 bases, and the junction held 7 bases outside the gene matches. The CDR3 extends over 16 amino acids. CDR3 amino acids: CASSLLAGGFRETQYF. The CDR3 nucleotides are TGTGCCAGCAGCTTACTAGCGGGGGGCTTTCGGGAGACCCAGTACTTC. The full variable domain, in which reference TRBV7-2 and TRBJ2-5 provide the parts outside the CDR3, is GAGVSQSPSNKVTEKGKDVELRCDPISGHTALYWYRQSLGQGLEFLIYFQGNSAPDKSGLPSDRFSAERTGGSVSTLTIQRTQQEDSAVYLCASSLLAGGFRETQYFGPGTRLLVL.

With regard to this clone: Other DNA sequences in the sample encode the same CDR3. The V gene is TRBV10-3, the J gene TRBJ1-3; D uncertain. Trimming stripped 6 bases from V and 0 bases from J, with 9 bases between. Germline CDR1 is ENHRY and CDR2 is SYGVKD. The length of the CDR3 is 14 residues. CDR3 DNA: TGTGCCATCAGCCCGGGGTCCTCTGGAAACACCATATATTTT. Its translation: CAISPGSSGNTIYF.

This chain links TRBV6-2 or TRBV6-3 with TRBJ1-5; D not certain. V was trimmed by 4 bases and J by 0 bases, leaving 16 bases between them. Per the germline V gene, CDR1 is MNHEY and CDR2 is SVGEGT. The CDR3 has 17 amino acids. CDR3 nucleotides: TGTGCCAGCAGTTCGGGTCTGGACTCTTATAGCAATCAGCCCCAGCATTTT. This encodes CASSSGLDSYSNQPQHF.

This clone has ten or more counts. The genes are TRBV5-1 and TRBJ2-3; maybe TRBD1 (6 bases). V was shortened by 0 bases and J by 2 bases, with 10 bases between the two germline ends. This CDR3 is 15 amino acids long. Per germline, CDR1 SGHRS and CDR2 YFSETQ. CDR3 coding DNA: TGCGCCAGCAGCTTGGATGGACAGCTCACAGATACGCAGTATTTT. It specifies CASSLDGQLTDTQYF.